This TCR beta chain was profiled in a study of cytotoxic CD8 clonotypes in ibrutinib-treated CLL. Across the study: Partial responses totalled approximately 24 and complete responses 2; after median roughly 64 months, about 14 remained remitted and approximately twelve progressed. Once treatment had gone on for a median of around eleven months, range 6 to 36, response samples were drawn. The study recorded mean values of approximately 260,000 productive templates and tens of thousands of productive rearrangements per sample. The study, taken as a whole, reports: Clonality (at baseline) was higher than in age-matched healthy donors and tracked circulating CD8+ T-cell counts.

Sequencing was performed with immunoSEQ multiplex PCR; in TCRdb, only in-frame clones are kept and a portion is missing. The data hold approximately 190,000 clones, with approximately 75% observed a single time. Turning to this clone: Its antigen is unidentified.

V lost 0 bases to trimming and J lost 0 bases, with 8 bases between them. The CDR3 contains 15 residues. Germline V gives CDR1 SGHVS, CDR2 FQNEAQ. The TCR originated in a human donor with chronic lymphocytic leukemia. This chain uses TRBV7-8 with TRBJ1-1; D is undetermined. The starting material was PBMCs, obtained after 12 months of ibrutinib treatment. CDR3 sequence (DNA): TGTGCCAGCAGCTTAGCGCGATGGATGAACACTGAAGCTTTCTTT. Its protein product is CASSLARWMNTEAFF.